The clone carrying this T cell receptor beta chain was found a few times. Its antigen is as yet unknown. The data stem from a study of shared clonotypes between healthy human individuals. Study conclusions and caveats: In a handful of donors, around 5% of naive CD4 clonotypes appeared in common. Having only a few donors restricted how much genetic and exposure-history diversity was captured. Among donors, clonotype sharing was expected to be affected by sequencing depth.

Trimming cost V 0 bases and J 11 bases, with 8 bases left between them. The CDR3 extends over 12 amino acids. Looked up from germline, CDR1 is KGHSH and CDR2 is LQKENI. Positively selected for CCR7, the CD45RO-negative cells used as naive CD8 cells excluded terminally differentiated effector memory CD45RA+ cells. TCRdb keeps only in-frame clones here, not all; method: immunoSEQ multiplex PCR. This repertoire shows roughly 2,000,000 clones, 80% to 95% found once; its top ten account for under 2%. What was sequenced was naive CD8+ T cells from PBMCs. The source is a man between 18 and 35 years old in good health. Some clones in this sample may be carry-over from other donors' samples. V and J are TRBV18 and TRBJ1-5; no clear D. CDR3 loop: CASSPPQPAQHF. For the CDR3, the DNA is TGTGCCAGCTCACCACCGCAACCCGCCCAGCATTTT. Full variable domain (rest looked up from reference TRBV18 and TRBJ1-5): NAGVMQNPRHLVRRRGQEARLRCSPMKGHSHVYWYRQLPEEGLKFMVYLQKENIIDESGMPKERFSAEFPKEGPSILRIQQVVRGDSAAYFCASSPPQPAQHFGDGTRLSIL.